Following are 25 T cell receptor beta chains from one sample sequenced in a study of cytomegalovirus exposure and HLA in healthy donors. The PCR was carried out with 60 Vbeta primers and 13 Jbeta primers. Clones were read by immunoSEQ multiplex PCR, and TCRdb kept only the in-frame ones, dropping some. Among 150,000 to 180,000 clones listed, more than 70% were seen once. The sample consisted of PBMCs. The source is a woman in her 40s in good health and CMV-seropositive.

The chain carries TRBV19 and TRBJ2-7; 9 bases match TRBD2. The CDR3 contains 14 residues. Germline values: CDR1 LNHDA, CDR2 SQIVND (reference sequence). J gave up 1 base and V 6 bases, and 4 bases lay outside the gene matches. The CDR3 DNA is TGTGCCAGTAGGACGACTAGCGGTTCCTACGAGCAGTACTTC. Its translation: CASRTTSGSYEQYF.

To note about this clone: The junction differs from germline at one of its ends, possibly a read error. This same CDR3 is encoded by further DNA sequences in the sample. The V call is TRBV28, the J call TRBJ1-5; D gene ambiguous. The CDR3 sequence is 13 residues long. Germline assignment: CDR1 MDHEN and CDR2 SYDVKM. CDR3 in amino acids: CASSPDILQPQHF. The CDR3 DNA reads as TGCGCCAGCAGCCCCGACATTCTTCAGCCCCAGCATTTT.

The rearrangement joins TRBV30 to TRBJ2-5, with D perhaps matching TRBD1 (5 bases). Germline CDR1 reads GTSNPN; CDR2 reads SVGIG (reference sequence). The CDR3 covers 14 residues. With 2 bases removed from V and 1 base from J, the gap between germline ends came to 11 bases. The CDR3 region is CAWSTDRIQETQYF. The CDR3 DNA is TGTGCCTGGAGTACCGACAGAATCCAAGAGACCCAGTACTTC.

This clone was detected once. This chain joins TRBV28 and TRBJ1-4; a possible D gene is TRBD1 (6 bases). Between the trimmed V and J ends, which lost 6 bases and 0 bases, there was a span of 20 bases. This CDR3 region has 18 residues. Germline V gene sequence: CDR1 MDHEN, CDR2 SYDVKM. CDR3 nucleotides: TGTGCCAGCAGGTCCCCCAGACAGGATCGGGCAACTAATGAAAAACTGTTTTTT. Protein product: CASRSPRQDRATNEKLFF.

The table lists this clone with a few counts. This chain joins TRBV27 and TRBJ1-4, with 7 bases aligning to TRBD1. Germline-derived CDR1 and CDR2 are MNHEY and SMNVEV (reference sequence). This CDR3 contains 14 residues. The trim removed 4 bases at V and 2 bases at J, leaving 1 base unmatched. The CDR3 is CASSWDSTNEKLFF. Written as DNA, the CDR3 is TGTGCCAGCAGTTGGGACAGCACTAATGAAAAACTGTTTTTT.

As DNA, the CDR3 is TGTGCCAGCAGAATTAGCGGGAGGGGAACCTACGAGCAGTACTTC. Protein product: CASRISGRGTYEQYF. The chain uses TRBV6-5 and TRBJ2-7, with 11 bases that match TRBD2. This CDR3 comprises 15 residues. Trimming cost V 6 bases and J 2 bases; bases outside gene matches: 6. Germline V gives CDR1 MNHEY, CDR2 SVGAGI.

The chain couples TRBV2 to TRBJ2-5; 11 bases are shared with TRBD2. The CDR3 has 15 residues. The junction had 5 bases not matched to a gene; V was cut back by 7 bases and J by 1 base. The germline V gene has CDR1 SNHLY and CDR2 FYNNEI. The CDR3 spells CASNRLAGLQETQYF. The CDR3 DNA is TGTGCCAGCAACAGACTAGCGGGACTCCAAGAGACCCAGTACTTC.

The chain is built from TRBV29-1 and TRBJ2-5; TRBD1 matches 8 bases. The CDR3 has 18 amino acids. The V and J ends lost 5 bases and 1 base, in that order; junction bases with no gene match: 18. Germline CDR1 and CDR2: SQVTM and ANQGSEA. The CDR3 loop is CSVRLLWAGGNTQETQYF. The CDR3 region has the DNA TGCAGCGTTCGACTACTTTGGGCAGGGGGCAATACCCAAGAGACCCAGTACTTC. The full variable domain, in which reference TRBV29-1 and TRBJ2-5 provide the parts outside the CDR3, is SAVISQKPSRDICQRGTSLTIQCQVDSQVTMMFWYRQQPGQSLTLIATANQGSEATYESGFVIDKFPISRPNLTFSTLTVSNMSPEDSSIYLCSVRLLWAGGNTQETQYFGPGTRLLVL.

The chain joins TRBV10-2 to TRBJ2-7; 9 positions agree with TRBD2. This CDR3 is 17 amino acids long. From germline, CDR1 is WSHSY and CDR2 SAAADI. Trimming removed 0 bases from V and 5 bases from J; junction bases left unmatched: 11. Written as DNA, the CDR3 is TGCGCCAGCAGTGAGTCCCTCCCGGGACTAGCTTCCAACGAGCAGTACTTC. This gives the protein CASSESLPGLASNEQYF.

The chain employs TRBV19 and TRBJ1-5; tentatively, D is TRBD1 (6 bases). This CDR3 has 13 amino acids. V was clipped by 4 bases and J by 7 bases, with 11 bases between them. CDR1 is LNHDA and CDR2 is SQIVND in the germline V gene (reference sequence). The CDR3 nucleotides read TGTGCCAGTAGTAACAGGGTTGGGCAGCCCCAGCATTTT. It encodes CASSNRVGQPQHF.

The J gene is TRBJ2-1, the V gene TRBV30, with a tentative D call TRBD2 (6 bases). This CDR3 has 13 residues. V was trimmed by 2 bases and J by 3 bases, leaving 8 bases between them. Looked up from germline, CDR1 is GTSNPN and CDR2 is SVGIG (reference sequence). The CDR3 region has the DNA TGTGCCTGGAGTCACGGGAGCTACAATGAGCAGTTCTTC. Translated, it gives CAWSHGSYNEQFF.

This clone occurred a few times. This chain joins TRBV9 and TRBJ1-1; D possibly corresponds to TRBD1 (6 bases). The germline V gene has CDR1 SGDLS and CDR2 YYNGEE. Deletions cut 3 bases from V and 3 bases from J, with 9 bases between. This CDR3 region has 13 residues. The CDR3, as DNA: TGTGCCAGCAGCGCCTCAGGGGACACTGAAGCTTTCTTT. It translates to CASSASGDTEAFF.

This chain uses TRBV5-4 with TRBJ2-7, with 12 bases aligning to TRBD2. Germline CDR1 and CDR2: SGHNT and YYREEE (reference sequence). J was trimmed by 0 bases and V by 0 bases; bases with no gene match: 4. The CDR3 loop spans 17 amino acids. CDR3 protein: CASSLGKTSGSSYEQYF. CDR3 DNA sequence: TGTGCCAGCAGCTTGGGTAAGACTAGCGGGAGCTCCTACGAGCAGTACTTC. Full variable domain (missing parts from reference TRBV5-4 and TRBJ2-7): ETGVTQSPTHLIKTRGQQVTLRCSSQSGHNTVSWYQQALGQGPQFIFQYYREEENGRGNFPPRFSGLQFPNYSSELNVNALELDDSALYLCASSLGKTSGSSYEQYFGPGTRLTVT.

This clone was found once. The rearrangement uses TRBV19 and TRBJ2-7; 15 bases map to TRBD2. The ends lost 7 bases at V and 1 base at J; junction bases unmatched: 2. The germline gives CDR1 LNHDA, CDR2 SQIVND (reference sequence). The CDR3 has 15 residues. The CDR3 loop is CASKGLAGGSYEQYF. The DNA of the CDR3 is TGTGCCAGTAAGGGACTAGCGGGAGGATCCTACGAGCAGTACTTC.

The chain carries TRBV5-1 and TRBJ1-3, with D possibly matching TRBD1 (5 bases). The germline V and J ends were trimmed by 0 bases and 0 bases, with 7 bases remaining between them. Germline values: CDR1 SGHRS, CDR2 YFSETQ. The CDR3 is 15 amino acids. This chain's CDR3 is CASSLEGVSGNTIYF. CDR3 DNA sequence: TGCGCCAGCAGCTTGGAAGGGGTCTCTGGAAACACCATATATTTT.

This clone was detected only a few times. V gene TRBV5-5 combines with J gene TRBJ2-7, with 10 bases lining up with TRBD2. The CDR3 contains 14 residues. CDR1 and CDR2 from the germline V gene are SGHKS and YYEKEE (reference sequence). V gave up 5 bases and J gave up 2 bases; unmatched junction bases: 4. The CDR3 reads CASSLAGETYEQYF. The CDR3 nucleotides are TGTGCCAGCAGTCTAGCGGGAGAGACCTACGAGCAGTACTTC.

The CDR3 reads CASSPRTSGAPEQYF. The CDR3, as DNA: TGCGCCAGCAGCCCCAGGACTAGCGGGGCCCCCGAGCAGTACTTC. The rearrangement links TRBV5-1 to TRBJ2-7, with TRBD2 identical over 12 bases. The CDR3 consists of 15 residues. Germline V gives CDR1 SGHRS, CDR2 YFSETQ. With V trimmed by 4 bases and J by 6 bases, 8 bases remained unmatched.

V and J are TRBV7-9 and TRBJ2-7; 9 bases map to TRBD2. In germline, CDR1 is SEHNR, CDR2 FQNEAQ (reference sequence). CDR3 length equals 15 residues. V lost 4 bases, J lost 7 bases, and 11 bases stayed unmatched. The chain's CDR3 is CASSSLRLAGTEQYF. The CDR3 region has the DNA TGTGCCAGCAGCTCTCTGCGGCTAGCGGGAACTGAGCAGTACTTC.

This chain uses TRBV30 with TRBJ2-2; D possibly corresponds to TRBD1 (6 bases). V was trimmed by 4 bases and J by 3 bases, leaving 12 bases between them. Germline-derived CDR1 and CDR2 are GTSNPN and SVGIG (reference sequence). The CDR3 is 14 residues long. The CDR3 here is CAWNWGQDTGELFF. In DNA, the CDR3 is TGTGCCTGGAATTGGGGGCAGGACACCGGGGAGCTGTTTTTT.

There are a few counts of this clone. The chain has TRBV30 and TRBJ2-7; D unresolved. The CDR3 extends over 14 amino acids. Germline loops: CDR1 GTSNPN, CDR2 SVGIG (reference sequence). V lost 3 bases and J lost 0, with 12 bases in between. The CDR3: CAWRSPVLSYEQYF. Written as DNA, the CDR3 is TGTGCCTGGAGGTCCCCCGTCCTCTCCTACGAGCAGTACTTC.

V is TRBV9 and J is TRBJ2-2, with a tentative D call TRBD1 (5 bases). The germline V gene has CDR1 SGDLS and CDR2 YYNGEE. The V gene lost 5 bases and the J gene lost 1 base, with 12 bases spanning the gap. CDR3 length: 15 amino acids. In DNA form, the CDR3 reads TGTGCCAGCAGGGCTACAGGTCGGAACACCGGGGAGCTGTTTTTT. Translating gives CASRATGRNTGELFF.

This clone was picked up one time. CDR3 amino acids: CASSLTANYGYTF. Written as DNA, the CDR3 is TGTGCCAGCAGTTTAACAGCTAACTATGGCTACACCTTC. The chain employs TRBV27 and TRBJ1-2; no clear D. In germline, CDR1 is MNHEY, CDR2 SMNVEV (reference sequence). V shed 2 bases and J shed 0 bases, with 4 bases lying between them. This CDR3 is 13 amino acids long.

The rearrangement links TRBV19 to TRBJ1-1, with D possibly TRBD1 on 5 matching bases. Germline V gene data show CDR1 as LNHDA and CDR2 as SQIVND (reference sequence). This CDR3 spans 15 amino acids. V dropped 5 bases and J dropped 3 bases, with 16 bases sitting between them. For the CDR3, the DNA is TGTGCCAGTAGTCCCAGGGCCATCTGGGACACTGAAGCTTTCTTT. It encodes CASSPRAIWDTEAFF.

This chain links TRBV5-1 with TRBJ1-5; 7 bases agree with TRBD1. This CDR3 comprises 16 residues. The germline V gene has CDR1 SGHRS and CDR2 YFSETQ. V was pared by 0 bases and J by 2 bases, with 5 bases of the junction left unmatched. CDR3 DNA: TGCGCCAGCAGCTTGGTGGCCGGGACAGGCAATCAGCCCCAGCATTTT. This codes for CASSLVAGTGNQPQHF.

This clone appeared a few times. The genes are TRBV6-1 and TRBJ2-7; D is perhaps TRBD1 (5 bases). Trimming took 1 base from V and 3 from J, leaving 22 bases between them. The CDR3 is 18 amino acids. Germline CDR1 reads MNHNS; CDR2 reads SASEGT. CDR3 nucleotides: TGTGCCAGCAGTGAAGGAGGCAGGGTCTTTAACCACTACTACGAGCAGTACTTC. Its translation: CASSEGGRVFNHYYEQYF.